This entry describes one TCR beta chain. Methods used by the authors: Amplification with reference gene primers provided the estimates of nucleated cell counts. Method: immunoSEQ multiplex PCR; TCRdb's copy keeps in-frame clones and lacks some. The V and J calls and clone size were taken over from that table, and D and trimming were inferred from the DNA. The data hold roughly 67,000 clones, with roughly 90% observed a single time. This entry is derived from a study of blood T cell repertoires in COVID-19. As for the study in general: Both acute and convalescent COVID-19 samples were obtained from the United States, Italy and Spain.

Germline-derived CDR1 and CDR2 are SGHVS and FQNEAQ. The V and J ends lost 2 bases and 1 base, in that order; junction bases with no gene match: 3. The CDR3 consists of 16 residues. Sample: peripheral blood. The clonotype was recovered from a woman aged 55-70 years with acute or convalescent COVID-19. V is TRBV7-8 and J is TRBJ2-3; TRBD2 matches at 10 bases. The CDR3 DNA is TGTGCCAGCAGCTTACCTCTAGCGGGGGGCACAGATACGCAGTATTTT. Its translation: CASSLPLAGGTDTQYF.